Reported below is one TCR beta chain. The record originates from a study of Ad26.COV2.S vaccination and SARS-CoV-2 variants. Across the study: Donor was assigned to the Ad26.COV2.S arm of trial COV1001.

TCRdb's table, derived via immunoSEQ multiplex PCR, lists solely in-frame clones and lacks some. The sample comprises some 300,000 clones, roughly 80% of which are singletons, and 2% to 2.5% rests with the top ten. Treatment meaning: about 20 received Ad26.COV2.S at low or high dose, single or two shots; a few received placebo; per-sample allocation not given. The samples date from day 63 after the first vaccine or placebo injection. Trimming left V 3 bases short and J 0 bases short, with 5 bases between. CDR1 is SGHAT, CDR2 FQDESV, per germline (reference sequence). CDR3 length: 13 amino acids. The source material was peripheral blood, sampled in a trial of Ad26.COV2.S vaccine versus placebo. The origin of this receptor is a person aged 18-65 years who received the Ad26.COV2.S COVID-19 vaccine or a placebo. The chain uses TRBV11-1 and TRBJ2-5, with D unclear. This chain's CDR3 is CASSFEDQETQYF. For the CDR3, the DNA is TGTGCCAGCAGCTTTGAAGACCAAGAGACCCAGTACTTC.